The 27 T cell receptor beta chains given below trace back to one sample, sequenced in a study of shared clonotypes between healthy human individuals. The method was immunoSEQ multiplex PCR; TCRdb's version includes in-frame clones alone and lacks a portion of them. The table shows about 820,000 clones, with 80% to 95% occurring only once. Positive CCR7 selection of CD45RO-negative cells yielded the naive CD8 cells, and terminally differentiated effector memory CD45RA+ cells were excluded. Specimen: naive CD8+ T cells sorted from blood. These TCRs come from a young man in good health.

A remark on this clone: This CDR3 is also generated by other DNA sequences in the sample. The chain combines TRBV10-2 with TRBJ1-1, with D possibly matching TRBD1 (5 bases). The germline V gene encodes CDR1 WSHSY and CDR2 SAAADI. This CDR3 contains 12 residues. With 0 bases removed from V and 6 bases from J, the gap between germline ends came to 5 bases. CDR3 DNA: TGCGCCAGCAGTGAGTCAGGGGCTGAAGCTTTCTTT. This translates into CASSESGAEAFF.

The chain joins TRBV6-6 to TRBJ2-7, with D possibly being TRBD1 or TRBD2 (5 bases each). Between the trimmed V and J ends, which lost 2 bases and 5 bases, there was a span of 10 bases. Germline V lookup: CDR1 MNHNY, CDR2 SVGAGI (reference sequence). This CDR3 region has 13 residues. CDR3 coding DNA: TGTGCCAGCAGTTACGACGGGACGAACGAGCAGTACTTC. As protein: CASSYDGTNEQYF.

This rearrangement joins TRBV5-4 to TRBJ2-7, with TRBD1 matching over 7 bases. This CDR3 is 14 amino acids long. V lost 0 bases and J lost 2; bases outside the gene matches: 2. CDR1 SGHNT and CDR2 YYREEE come from the germline V gene (reference sequence). The CDR3 here is CASSLGDRPYEQYF. The CDR3 DNA is TGTGCCAGCAGCTTGGGGGACAGACCCTACGAGCAGTACTTC. The variable domain in full, with the rest retrieved from reference TRBV5-4 and TRBJ2-7, is ETGVTQSPTHLIKTRGQQVTLRCSSQSGHNTVSWYQQALGQGPQFIFQYYREEENGRGNFPPRFSGLQFPNYSSELNVNALELDDSALYLCASSLGDRPYEQYFGPGTRLTVT.

The V and J genes are TRBV28 and TRBJ2-7; D not certain. The CDR3 runs to 14 residues. Germline lookup yields CDR1 MDHEN and CDR2 SYDVKM. V lost 3 bases, J lost 3 bases, and 12 bases lay in between. CDR3 nucleotide sequence: TGTGCCAGCAGTTTCCCCCCAGCGATCTACGAGCAGTACTTC. It translates to CASSFPPAIYEQYF.

The chain employs TRBV11-2 and TRBJ2-7; TRBD2 agrees at 10 bases. Germline V gene data show CDR1 as SGHAT and CDR2 as FQNNGV. This CDR3 is built from 15 residues. Trimming cost V 1 base and J 7 bases; bases outside gene matches: 7. CDR3 DNA sequence: TGTGCCAGCAGCTTAGGGACTAGCGGATTTGTTGAGCAGTACTTC. The encoded protein is CASSLGTSGFVEQYF.

V usage is TRBV6-1 and J usage is TRBJ1-2; 9 bases map to TRBD1. From germline, CDR1 is MNHNS and CDR2 SASEGT. CDR3 length: 14 amino acids. Losses at the gene ends were 7 bases for V and 4 bases for J; bases not matched to a gene: 7. The CDR3 sequence: CASTRQGVSYGYTF. CDR3 coding DNA: TGTGCCAGCACCCGACAGGGGGTTAGCTATGGCTACACCTTC.

This clone was seen only once. The chain combines TRBV7-6 with TRBJ2-1; TRBD1 matches at 9 bases. Germline lookup yields CDR1 SGHVS and CDR2 FNYEAQ. The length of the CDR3 is 15 residues. The junction had 12 bases not matched to a gene; V was cut back by 6 bases and J by 9 bases. The CDR3 here is CASSSPGQGAREQFF. CDR3 DNA sequence: TGTGCCAGCAGTTCACCGGGACAGGGAGCCCGTGAGCAGTTCTTC.

The chain is built from TRBV27 and TRBJ2-2, with D maybe TRBD1 (5 bases). Germline lookup yields CDR1 MNHEY and CDR2 SMNVEV (reference sequence). CDR3 length equals 16 residues. Trimming stripped 3 bases from V and 4 bases from J, with 15 bases between. CDR3 residues: CASSFFPREITGELFF. DNA for the CDR3: TGTGCCAGCAGTTTCTTCCCCAGGGAAATCACCGGGGAGCTGTTTTTT.

The V gene is TRBV5-3, the J gene TRBJ1-3; maybe TRBD1 (6 bases). TRBV5-3 is noted as an ORF with a role that remains uncertain. The CDR3 runs to 16 residues. The ends were cut back, 0 bases at V and 3 bases at J, with 13 bases in the middle. CDR3 nucleotide sequence: TGTGCCAGAAGCTTGGCCTCGGGGGCTGGTGGAAACACCATATATTTT. This gives the protein CARSLASGAGGNTIYF.

This sequence joins TRBV27 and TRBJ1-5; perhaps TRBD1 as D (6 bases). The germline CDR1 and CDR2 sequences are MNHEY and SMNVEV (reference sequence). The ends were cut back, 6 bases at V and 5 bases at J, with 20 bases in the middle. CDR3 length equals 16 residues. CDR3 sequence: CASSPRLGAGDQPQHF. The CDR3 DNA reads TGTGCCAGCAGCCCAAGGCTTGGGGCAGGGGATCAGCCCCAGCATTTT.

This chain connects TRBV5-5 to TRBJ2-1, with TRBD2 identical over 7 bases. Germline-derived CDR1 and CDR2 are SGHKS and YYEKEE (reference sequence). The CDR3 contains 16 residues. V gave up 2 bases and J gave up 7 bases; unmatched junction bases: 12. The CDR3 region has the DNA TGTGCCAGCAGCTTATTTGCGGGAGACGGTTTTAATGAGCAGTTCTTC. Its protein product is CASSLFAGDGFNEQFF.

This clone turned up a few times. The chain employs TRBV9 and TRBJ1-5; D uncertain. The CDR3 runs to 15 residues. Trimming stripped 6 bases from V and 0 bases from J, with 13 bases between. CDR1 and CDR2 (germline): SGDLS, YYNGEE. CDR3 sequence (DNA): TGTGCCAGCAATCCGAGCGGGGATAGCAATCAGCCCCAGCATTTT. Its protein product is CASNPSGDSNQPQHF.

Comment on this clone: This CDR3 is also generated by other DNA sequences in the sample. This chain joins TRBV7-9 and TRBJ2-2; D may correspond to TRBD1 or TRBD2 (5 bases each). Germline CDR1 SEHNR, CDR2 FQNEAQ (reference sequence). V was trimmed by 1 base and J by 2 bases, leaving 8 bases between them. This CDR3 comprises 15 residues. The CDR3 DNA reads as TGTGCCAGCAGCTTAGGTGGGACCAACACCGGGGAGCTGTTTTTT. This translates into CASSLGGTNTGELFF.

The chain employs TRBV6-1 and TRBJ1-1; D ambiguous. The CDR3 sequence is 15 residues long. V was cut by 4 bases and J by 2 bases, with 14 bases left in between. Germline-derived CDR1 and CDR2 are MNHNS and SASEGT. The CDR3 protein is CASSVPPGGNTEAFF. As DNA, the CDR3 is TGTGCCAGCAGTGTGCCCCCCGGTGGTAACACTGAAGCTTTCTTT.

This chain links TRBV11-1 with TRBJ1-1; D unresolved. Trimming stripped 1 base from V and 2 bases from J, with 8 bases between. This CDR3 spans 14 amino acids. CDR1 SGHAT and CDR2 FQDESV come from the germline V gene (reference sequence). This CDR3 reads CASSLGPGNTEAFF. The CDR3 coding sequence is TGTGCCAGCAGCTTAGGTCCTGGCAACACTGAAGCTTTCTTT.

The rearrangement uses TRBV11-3 and TRBJ2-7, with TRBD1 matching over 10 bases. This CDR3 contains 13 residues. Germline V gene lookup returns CDR1 SGHNT and CDR2 YENEEA. With 2 bases clipped from V and 6 bases from J, the junction kept 1 base outside the gene matches. The CDR3: CASSLRDRGEQYF. For the CDR3, the DNA is TGTGCCAGCAGCTTAAGGGACAGGGGCGAGCAGTACTTC.

This clone was counted once. CDR3 loop: CASSSPGTSGRTADTQYF. CDR3 sequence (DNA): TGCGCCAGCAGCTCCCCCGGGACTAGCGGGAGGACTGCAGATACGCAGTATTTT. The rearrangement links TRBV5-1 to TRBJ2-3; 15 bases are a match to TRBD2. The germline V gene has CDR1 SGHRS and CDR2 YFSETQ. The CDR3 consists of 18 residues. Germline trimming cut 3 bases from V and 4 bases from J; bases unmatched to any gene: 9.

This chain uses TRBV6-1 with TRBJ2-3; possibly TRBD1 or TRBD2 for D (6 bases each). This CDR3 is built from 18 residues. V lost 4 bases and J lost 0, with 20 bases in between. Germline lookup yields CDR1 MNHNS and CDR2 SASEGT. In DNA form, the CDR3 reads TGTGCCAGCAGTGGAGGGGGGACCCGTAGCGGTAGCACAGATACGCAGTATTTT. Encoded protein: CASSGGGTRSGSTDTQYF.

This chain joins TRBV4-1 and TRBJ2-3; TRBD1 aligns across 7 bases. The CDR3 spans 16 residues. V was clipped by 2 bases and J by 3 bases; unmatched bases: 8. Germline V lookup: CDR1 MGHRA, CDR2 YSYEKL. This chain's CDR3 is CASSQLTGATTDTQYF. Here the CDR3 DNA reads TGCGCCAGCAGCCAACTTACAGGGGCGACGACAGATACGCAGTATTTT.

The chain carries TRBV27 and TRBJ2-5; possible D gene TRBD2, 5 bases. The CDR3 has 14 amino acids. Germline CDR1 is MNHEY and CDR2 is SMNVEV (reference sequence). V dropped 1 base and J dropped 0 bases, with 6 bases sitting between them. In nucleotides, the CDR3 is TGTGCCAGCAGTTTATTGCGGGACCAAGAGACCCAGTACTTC. It yields the protein CASSLLRDQETQYF.

The rearrangement uses TRBV27 and TRBJ2-5, with D tentatively TRBD2 (5 bases). The CDR3 length is 18 residues. In germline, CDR1 is MNHEY, CDR2 SMNVEV (reference sequence). V lost 2 bases and J lost 0, with 19 bases in between. The CDR3 nucleotides read TGTGCCAGCAGTTTAAGTTCTAGCCCCGTCACTCACCAAGAGACCCAGTACTTC. This gives the protein CASSLSSSPVTHQETQYF.

This chain uses TRBV5-1 with TRBJ2-5; possibly TRBD2 for D (5 bases). Germline V gene lookup returns CDR1 SGHRS and CDR2 YFSETQ. This CDR3 region has 15 residues. The V gene lost 3 bases and the J gene lost 0 bases, with 12 bases spanning the gap. CDR3 coding DNA: TGCGCCAGCAGCTCCTACGGCGGGTACCAAGAGACCCAGTACTTC. This translates into CASSSYGGYQETQYF.

The chain has TRBV10-3 and TRBJ1-1; D possibly corresponds to TRBD1 (6 bases). The CDR3 loop spans 16 amino acids. The ends were cut back, 0 bases at V and 0 bases at J, with 11 bases in the middle. Germline-derived CDR1 and CDR2 are ENHRY and SYGVKD. CDR3 DNA sequence: TGTGCCATCAGTGAGTCCGGCAGGGGTATGAACACTGAAGCTTTCTTT. It translates to CAISESGRGMNTEAFF.

This clone was seen only once. The DNA of the CDR3 is TGTGCCAGCAGTTGGGGACGGTACGCCCTCTCCGGGAGACACAATGAGCAGTTCTTC. Translated: CASSWGRYALSGRHNEQFF. The chain combines TRBV28 with TRBJ2-1, with a weak D call TRBD2 (6 bases). The V and J ends lost 4 bases and 5 bases respectively, with 27 bases between them. This CDR3 is 19 amino acids long. The V gene's germline CDR1 is MDHEN and CDR2 SYDVKM.

The chain has TRBV2 and TRBJ2-1; 7 nucleotides match TRBD2. The CDR3 runs 14 residues. CDR1 SNHLY and CDR2 FYNNEI come from the germline V gene. The J segment lost 4 bases and the V segment lost 2 bases, leaving 2 bases of the junction unmatched. CDR3 coding DNA: TGTGCCAGCAGTGAATTGGGGGGGTACAATGAGCAGTTCTTC. Amino acid sequence: CASSELGGYNEQFF.

The chain has TRBV5-1 and TRBJ2-1, with 10 bases fitting TRBD2. The germline V gene encodes CDR1 SGHRS and CDR2 YFSETQ. The CDR3 has 18 residues. J lost 0 bases, V lost 0 bases, and 6 bases had no gene match. Here the CDR3 reads CASSLGSSGSNSYNEQFF. The CDR3 DNA is TGCGCCAGCAGCTTGGGTTCTAGCGGGAGTAACTCCTACAATGAGCAGTTCTTC.

The gene calls are TRBV5-4 and TRBJ2-3; possible D gene TRBD2, 6 bases. V lost 4 bases to trimming and J lost 1 base, with 25 bases between them. The CDR3 covers 19 residues. Germline V gene data show CDR1 as SGHNT and CDR2 as YYREEE (reference sequence). The CDR3 nucleotides are TGTGCCAGCAGCCACCCGGGGGTGACGGACCTGGGTGGCACAGATACGCAGTATTTT. This gives the protein CASSHPGVTDLGGTDTQYF.